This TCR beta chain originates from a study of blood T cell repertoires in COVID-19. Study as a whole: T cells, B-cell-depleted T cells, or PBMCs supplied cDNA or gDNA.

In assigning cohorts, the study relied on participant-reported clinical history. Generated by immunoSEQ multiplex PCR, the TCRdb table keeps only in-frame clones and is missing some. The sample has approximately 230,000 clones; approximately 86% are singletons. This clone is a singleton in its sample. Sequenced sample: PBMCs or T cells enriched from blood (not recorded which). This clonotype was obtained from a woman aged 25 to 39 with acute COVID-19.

The CDR3 spells CASSPNTLRTGENYGYTF. The DNA for the CDR3 is TGTGCCAGCAGTCCAAACACCTTAAGGACAGGGGAAAACTATGGCTACACCTTC. V usage is TRBV28 and J usage is TRBJ1-2, with 9 bases that match TRBD1. CDR3 length: 18 amino acids. The junction had 15 bases not matched to a gene; V was cut back by 5 bases and J by 2 bases. In germline, CDR1 is MDHEN, CDR2 SYDVKM.